This entry lists 9 T cell receptor beta chains sequenced from one sample in a study of graft-versus-host responses after intestinal transplantation. Their target antigens are unknown. Produced via immunoSEQ multiplex PCR; TCRdb's table is partial and in-frame only. The sample lists 90,000 to 95,000 clones; about 89% were seen once. The sample consisted of unstimulated CD8+ T cells sorted from spleen or lymph node cells, taken before intestinal transplant. These receptors were obtained from a human donor who received an intestinal transplant.

The rearrangement uses TRBV12-1 and TRBJ2-3; no DNA check was done on the table's D call, TRBD2. TRBV12-1 is tagged as a pseudogene. This CDR3 has 14 amino acids. The DNA for the CDR3 is TGTGCCAGCAGCTCCCGGACTACGCGGGGGCCGCAGTATTTT. Translating gives CASSSRTTRGPQYF.

In nucleotides, the CDR3 is TGTGCCAGCAGCCCCCAAGCGGAGCAAGAGACCCAGTACTTC. Translating gives CASSPQAEQETQYF. The chain joins TRBV7-3 to TRBJ2-5; perhaps TRBD2 as D (5 bases). In germline, CDR1 is SGHTA, CDR2 FQGTGA. The V gene lost 5 bases and the J gene lost 2 bases, with 12 bases spanning the gap. This CDR3 region has 14 residues.

Only one count was recorded for this clone. The chain is built from TRBV7-6 and TRBJ2-1, with a weak D call TRBD1 (6 bases). V was trimmed by 5 bases and J by 0 bases, leaving 8 bases between them. The CDR3 runs 14 residues. Germline V gene lookup returns CDR1 SGHVS and CDR2 FNYEAQ. The CDR3 sequence: CASSLGGSYNEQFF. The CDR3 bases are TGTGCCAGCAGCCTAGGGGGCTCCTACAATGAGCAGTTCTTC.

This rearrangement joins TRBV9 to TRBJ2-5; D is perhaps TRBD2 (6 bases). The CDR3 loop spans 14 amino acids. Trimming pared 0 bases from V and 4 bases from J, leaving 10 bases between. CDR1 is SGDLS and CDR2 is YYNGEE in the germline V gene. CDR3 coding DNA: TGTGCCAGCAGCGTAGAGTCAGCGGGAGAGACCCAGTACTTC. Translating gives CASSVESAGETQYF.

The chain uses TRBV11-2 and TRBJ2-2; possibly TRBD2 for D (5 bases). CDR1 is SGHAT and CDR2 is FQNNGV in the germline V gene. This CDR3 has 15 amino acids. Trimming stripped 1 base from V and 1 base from J, with 7 bases between. DNA of the CDR3: TGTGCCAGCAGCTTAGCCAGCGGGAACACCGGGGAGCTGTTTTTT. Translation: CASSLASGNTGELFF.

J is TRBJ2-7 and V is TRBV4-1; the D is unclear. Between the trimmed V and J ends, which lost 0 bases and 6 bases, there was a span of 12 bases. This CDR3 has 14 amino acids. Per the germline V gene, CDR1 is MGHRA and CDR2 is YSYEKL. The CDR3 reads CASSQDGLAPEQYF. Here the CDR3 DNA reads TGCGCCAGCAGCCAAGATGGATTGGCTCCCGAGCAGTACTTC.

J is TRBJ1-2 and V is TRBV11-2, with 7 positions matching TRBD1. V lost 6 bases to trimming and J lost 0 bases; unmatched junction nucleotides: 7. This CDR3 region has 15 residues. The V gene's germline CDR1 is SGHAT and CDR2 FQNNGV. CDR3 bases: TGTGCCAGCAGTTCCCGGGACAGCCCTAACTATGGCTACACCTTC. Encoded protein: CASSSRDSPNYGYTF.

The rearrangement links TRBV6-5 to TRBJ1-4; D is unresolved. CDR1 and CDR2 from the germline V gene are MNHEY and SVGAGI. This CDR3 contains 12 residues. V lost 3 bases and J lost 8, with 7 bases in between. CDR3: CASSYDSEKLFF. The CDR3 region has the DNA TGTGCCAGCAGTTATGACTCAGAAAAACTGTTTTTT.

The genes are TRBV4-1 and TRBJ2-5; a weak D match, TRBD1 (5 bases). Trimming cost V 4 bases and J 5 bases, with 14 bases left between them. The CDR3 extends over 14 amino acids. From germline, CDR1 is MGHRA and CDR2 YSYEKL. The CDR3 region is CASSLGQEHETQYF. The CDR3 DNA reads TGCGCCAGCAGCCTCGGACAAGAGCACGAGACCCAGTACTTC.